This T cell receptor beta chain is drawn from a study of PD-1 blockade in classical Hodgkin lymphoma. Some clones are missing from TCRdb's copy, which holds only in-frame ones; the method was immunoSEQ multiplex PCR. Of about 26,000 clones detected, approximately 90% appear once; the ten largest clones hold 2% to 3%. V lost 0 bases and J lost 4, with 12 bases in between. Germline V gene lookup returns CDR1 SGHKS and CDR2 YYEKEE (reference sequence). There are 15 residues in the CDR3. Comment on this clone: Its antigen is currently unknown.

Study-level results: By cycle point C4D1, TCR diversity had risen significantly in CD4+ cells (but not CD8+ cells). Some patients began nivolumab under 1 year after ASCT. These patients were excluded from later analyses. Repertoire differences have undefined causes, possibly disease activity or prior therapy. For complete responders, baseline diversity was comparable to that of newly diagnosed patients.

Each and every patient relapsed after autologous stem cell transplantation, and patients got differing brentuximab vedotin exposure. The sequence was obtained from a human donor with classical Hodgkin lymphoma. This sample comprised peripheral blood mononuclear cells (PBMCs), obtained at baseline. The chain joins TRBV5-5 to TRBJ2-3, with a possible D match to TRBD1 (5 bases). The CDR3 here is CASSLEGQGSDTQYF. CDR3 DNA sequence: TGTGCCAGCAGCTTGGAGGGGCAGGGCTCAGATACGCAGTATTTT.